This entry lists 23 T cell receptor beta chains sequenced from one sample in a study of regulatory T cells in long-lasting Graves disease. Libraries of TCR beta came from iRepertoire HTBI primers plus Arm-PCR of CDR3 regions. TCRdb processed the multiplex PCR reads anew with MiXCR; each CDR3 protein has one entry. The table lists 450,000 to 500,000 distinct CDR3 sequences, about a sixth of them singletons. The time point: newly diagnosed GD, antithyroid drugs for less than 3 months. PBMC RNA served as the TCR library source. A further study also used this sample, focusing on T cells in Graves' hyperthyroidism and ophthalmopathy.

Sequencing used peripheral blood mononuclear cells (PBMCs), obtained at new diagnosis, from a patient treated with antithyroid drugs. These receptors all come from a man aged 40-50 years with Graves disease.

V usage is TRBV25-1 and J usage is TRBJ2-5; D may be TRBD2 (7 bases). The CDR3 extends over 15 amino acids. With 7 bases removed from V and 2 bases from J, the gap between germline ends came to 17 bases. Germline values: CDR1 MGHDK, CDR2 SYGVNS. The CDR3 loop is CASTSAGGAQETQYF. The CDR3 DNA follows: TGTGCCAGCACCTCTGCTGGGGGGGCACAAGAGACCCAGTACTTC.

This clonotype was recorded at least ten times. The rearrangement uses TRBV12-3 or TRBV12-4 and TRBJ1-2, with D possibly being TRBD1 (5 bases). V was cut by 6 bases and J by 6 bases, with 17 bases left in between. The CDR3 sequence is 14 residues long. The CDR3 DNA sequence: TGTGCCAGCAGCCAAACGACAGCGTTGAATGGCTACACCTTC. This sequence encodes CASSQTTALNGYTF.

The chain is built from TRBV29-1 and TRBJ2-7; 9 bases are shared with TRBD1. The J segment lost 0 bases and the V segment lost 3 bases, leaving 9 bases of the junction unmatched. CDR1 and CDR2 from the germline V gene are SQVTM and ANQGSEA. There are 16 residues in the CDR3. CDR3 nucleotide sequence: TGCAGCGTTGAGGTCCCGGGACAGGGTCTCTCCTACGAGCAGTACTTC. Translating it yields CSVEVPGQGLSYEQYF.

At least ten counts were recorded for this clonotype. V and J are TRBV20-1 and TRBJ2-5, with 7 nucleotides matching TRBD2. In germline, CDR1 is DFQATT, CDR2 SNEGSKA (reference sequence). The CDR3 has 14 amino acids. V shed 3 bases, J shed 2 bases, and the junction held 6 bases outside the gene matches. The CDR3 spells CSASGGRRQETQYF. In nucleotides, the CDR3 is TGCAGTGCTAGTGGCGGGAGAAGGCAAGAGACCCAGTACTTC.

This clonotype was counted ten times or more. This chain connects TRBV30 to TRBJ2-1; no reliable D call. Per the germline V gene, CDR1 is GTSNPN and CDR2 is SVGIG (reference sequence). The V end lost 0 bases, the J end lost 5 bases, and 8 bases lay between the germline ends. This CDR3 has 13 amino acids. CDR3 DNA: TGTGCCTGGAGTGTACGTAGAGACAATGAGCAGTTCTTC. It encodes CAWSVRRDNEQFF.

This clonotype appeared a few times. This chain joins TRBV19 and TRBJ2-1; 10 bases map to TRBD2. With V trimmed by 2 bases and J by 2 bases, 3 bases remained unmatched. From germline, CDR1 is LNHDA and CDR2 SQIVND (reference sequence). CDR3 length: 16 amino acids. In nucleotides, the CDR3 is TGTGCCAGTAGTATAACTAGCGGGGCTACCTACAATGAGCAGTTCTTC. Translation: CASSITSGATYNEQFF. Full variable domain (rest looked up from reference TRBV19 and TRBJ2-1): DGGITQSPKYLFRKEGQNVTLSCEQNLNHDAMYWYRQDPGQGLRLIYYSQIVNDFQKGDIAEGYSVSREKKESFPLTVTSAQKNPTAFYLCASSITSGATYNEQFFGPGTRLTVL.

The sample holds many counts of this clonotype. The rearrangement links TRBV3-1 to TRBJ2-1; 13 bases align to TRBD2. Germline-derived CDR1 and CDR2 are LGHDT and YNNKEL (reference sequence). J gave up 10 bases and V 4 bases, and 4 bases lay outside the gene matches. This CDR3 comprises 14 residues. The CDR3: CASSRRGLAGEQFF. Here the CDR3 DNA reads TGTGCCAGCAGCCGCCGGGGACTAGCGGGAGAGCAGTTCTTC.

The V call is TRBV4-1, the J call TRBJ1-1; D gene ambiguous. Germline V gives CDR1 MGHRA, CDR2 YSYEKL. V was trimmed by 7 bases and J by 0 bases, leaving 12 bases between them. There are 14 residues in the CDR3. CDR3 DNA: TGCGCCAGCACCAAAGTGGCCATGAACACTGAAGCTTTCTTT. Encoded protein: CASTKVAMNTEAFF.

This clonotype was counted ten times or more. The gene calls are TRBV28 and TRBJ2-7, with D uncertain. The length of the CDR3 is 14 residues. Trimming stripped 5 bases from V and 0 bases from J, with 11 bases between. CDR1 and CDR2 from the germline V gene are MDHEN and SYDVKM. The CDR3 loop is CASSLATISYEQYF. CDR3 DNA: TGTGCCAGCAGTCTCGCGACAATCTCCTACGAGCAGTACTTC.

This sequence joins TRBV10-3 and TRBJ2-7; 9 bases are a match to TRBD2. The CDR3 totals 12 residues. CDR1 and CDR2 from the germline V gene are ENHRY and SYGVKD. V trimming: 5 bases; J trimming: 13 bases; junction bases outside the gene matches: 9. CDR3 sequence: CAISRSGGRPYF. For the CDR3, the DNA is TGTGCCATCAGTCGTAGCGGGGGCCGTCCCTACTTC.

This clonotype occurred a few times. CDR3 nucleotides: TGCAGTGCTAGAGATAACGCGGCTAGTAATTCACCCCTCCACTTT. Translation gives CSARDNAASNSPLHF. The chain couples TRBV20-1 to TRBJ1-6; D gene uncertain. The CDR3 runs to 15 residues. From germline, CDR1 is DFQATT and CDR2 SNEGSKA (reference sequence). V lost 0 bases, J lost 6 bases, and 12 bases lay in between.

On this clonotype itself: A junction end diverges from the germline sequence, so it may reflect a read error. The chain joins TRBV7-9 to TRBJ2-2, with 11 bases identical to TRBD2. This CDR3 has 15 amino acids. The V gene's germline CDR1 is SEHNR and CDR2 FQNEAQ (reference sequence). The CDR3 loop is CAGSLLAGVSGELFF. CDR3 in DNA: TGTGCCGGCAGCCTACTAGCGGGAGTTTCTGGGGAGCTGTTTTTT.

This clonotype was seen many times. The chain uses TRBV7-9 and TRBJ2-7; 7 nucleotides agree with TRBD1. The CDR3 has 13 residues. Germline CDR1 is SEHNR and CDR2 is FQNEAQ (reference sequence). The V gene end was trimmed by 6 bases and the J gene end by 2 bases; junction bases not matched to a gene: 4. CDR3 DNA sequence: TGTGCCAGCAGTTATGGGACAGCCTACGAGCAGTACTTC. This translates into CASSYGTAYEQYF.

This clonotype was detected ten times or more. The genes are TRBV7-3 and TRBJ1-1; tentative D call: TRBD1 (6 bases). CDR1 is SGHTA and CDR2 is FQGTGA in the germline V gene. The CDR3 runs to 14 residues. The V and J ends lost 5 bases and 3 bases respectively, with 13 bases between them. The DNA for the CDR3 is TGTGCCAGCAGCCACCGGGGGCCAGACACTGAAGCTTTCTTT. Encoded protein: CASSHRGPDTEAFF.

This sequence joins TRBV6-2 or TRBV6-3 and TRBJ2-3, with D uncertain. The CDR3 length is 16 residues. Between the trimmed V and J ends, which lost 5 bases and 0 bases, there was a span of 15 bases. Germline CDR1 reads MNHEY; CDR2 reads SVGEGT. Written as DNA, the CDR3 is TGTGCCAGCAGTGAAAGGTCTGTAGGTAGCACAGATACGCAGTATTTT. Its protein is CASSERSVGSTDTQYF.

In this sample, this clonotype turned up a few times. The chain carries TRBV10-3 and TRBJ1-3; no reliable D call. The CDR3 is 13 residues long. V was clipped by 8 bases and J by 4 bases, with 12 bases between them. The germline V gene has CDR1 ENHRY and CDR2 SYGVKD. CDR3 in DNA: TGTGCCATCGGAGGGATTCCGGGAAACACCATATATTTT. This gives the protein CAIGGIPGNTIYF.

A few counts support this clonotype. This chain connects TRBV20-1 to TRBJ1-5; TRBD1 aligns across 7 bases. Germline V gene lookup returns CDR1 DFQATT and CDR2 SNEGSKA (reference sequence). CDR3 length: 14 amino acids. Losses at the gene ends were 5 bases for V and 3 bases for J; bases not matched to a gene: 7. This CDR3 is CSAHRDSANQPQHF. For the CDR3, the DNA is TGCAGTGCTCACCGGGACAGTGCCAATCAGCCCCAGCATTTT.

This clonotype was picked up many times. The chain's CDR3 is CSAREGGRETQYF. CDR3 in DNA: TGCAGTGCTAGAGAGGGGGGGAGAGAGACCCAGTACTTC. The V call is TRBV20-1, the J call TRBJ2-5; 7 bases align to TRBD2. The CDR3 covers 13 residues. Germline assignment: CDR1 DFQATT and CDR2 SNEGSKA (reference sequence). With 0 bases clipped from V and 4 bases from J, the junction kept 2 bases outside the gene matches.

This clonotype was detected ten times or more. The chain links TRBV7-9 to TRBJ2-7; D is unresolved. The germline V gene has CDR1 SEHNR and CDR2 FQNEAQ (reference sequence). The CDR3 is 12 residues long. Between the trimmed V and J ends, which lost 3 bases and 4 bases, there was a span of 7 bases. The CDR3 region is CASSFPEYEQYF. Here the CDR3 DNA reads TGTGCCAGCAGCTTTCCAGAGTACGAGCAGTACTTC. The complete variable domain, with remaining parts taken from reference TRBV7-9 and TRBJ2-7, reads DTGVSQNPRHKITKRGQNVTFRCDPISEHNRLYWYRQTLGQGPEFLTYFQNEAQLEKSRLLSDRFSAERPKGSFSTLEIQRTEQGDSAMYLCASSFPEYEQYFGPGTRLTVT.

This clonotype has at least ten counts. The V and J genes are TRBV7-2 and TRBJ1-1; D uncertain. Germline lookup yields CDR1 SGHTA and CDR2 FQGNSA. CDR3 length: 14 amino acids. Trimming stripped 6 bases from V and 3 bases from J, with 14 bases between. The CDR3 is CASRPGIWDTEAFF. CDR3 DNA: TGTGCCAGCAGACCAGGAATATGGGACACTGAAGCTTTCTTT.

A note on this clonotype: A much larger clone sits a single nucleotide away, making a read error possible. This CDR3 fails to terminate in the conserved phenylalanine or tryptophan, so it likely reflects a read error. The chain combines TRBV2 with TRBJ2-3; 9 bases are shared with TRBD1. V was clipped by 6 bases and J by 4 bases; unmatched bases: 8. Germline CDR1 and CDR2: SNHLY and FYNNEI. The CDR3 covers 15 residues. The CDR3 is CASRAGQGLADTQYL. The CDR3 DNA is TGTGCCAGCAGAGCGGGACAGGGTTTGGCAGATACGCAGTATCTT.

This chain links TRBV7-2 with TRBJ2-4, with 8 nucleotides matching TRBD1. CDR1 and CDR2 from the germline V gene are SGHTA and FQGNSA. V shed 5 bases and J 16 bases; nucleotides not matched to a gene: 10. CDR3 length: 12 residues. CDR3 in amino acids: CASSTRTGPEYF. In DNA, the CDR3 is TGTGCCAGCAGCACTAGGACAGGGCCGGAATACTTC.

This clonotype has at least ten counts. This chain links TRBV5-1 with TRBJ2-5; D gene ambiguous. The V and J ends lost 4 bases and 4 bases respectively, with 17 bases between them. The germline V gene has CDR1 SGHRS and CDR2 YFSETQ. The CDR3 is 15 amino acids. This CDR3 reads CASSGSEVSAETQYF. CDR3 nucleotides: TGCGCCAGCAGCGGCTCTGAAGTAAGCGCAGAGACCCAGTACTTC.